Listed here is a single TCR beta chain. The CDR3 is made up of 15 amino acids. The germline gives CDR1 SQVTM, CDR2 ANQGSEA. Trimming took 7 bases from V and 4 from J; bases not matched to a gene: 9. The data belong to a study of radiotherapy plus CTLA-4 blockade in lung cancer. The table came from immunoSEQ multiplex PCR; TCRdb's copy has only in-frame clones and leaves some out. Among some 46,000 clones listed, approximately 71% were seen once. The receptor was isolated from a human donor with non-small cell lung cancer whose response to radiotherapy plus ipilimumab could not be evaluated. This specimen was peripheral blood, taken from a patient treated with radiotherapy plus ipilimumab. This chain connects TRBV29-1 to TRBJ2-5, with 13 positions matching TRBD2. CDR3 region: CSAGTSGDPRETQYF. The CDR3 DNA is TGCAGCGCCGGGACTAGCGGGGATCCCCGAGAGACCCAGTACTTC.